Below, one T cell receptor (beta chain) is given with its context. The sample belongs to a study of blood T cell repertoires in COVID-19. For the study at large: The origin of the acute and convalescent COVID-19 samples was the United States, Italy and Spain. From T cells, B-cell-depleted T cells, or PBMCs came the material, which was cDNA or gDNA.

As handled by the study authors: Quantification of nucleated cells was approximated via reference gene primer amplification. Clones were read by immunoSEQ multiplex PCR, and TCRdb kept only the in-frame ones, dropping some. V, J and clone size derive from that table, while D and trimming were established from the DNA sequence. This table holds about 160,000 clones, approximately 91% found once. Germline V gene data show CDR1 as SEHNR and CDR2 as FQNEAQ (reference sequence). The V end was cut by 4 bases, the J end by 0 bases, with 18 bases between. The CDR3 is 17 amino acids. Sequencing input: peripheral blood. The chain employs TRBV7-9 and TRBJ1-1; D remains ambiguous. This TCR derives from a man between 18 and 29 years old with acute or convalescent COVID-19. The CDR3 loop reads CASSSPPGLTMNTEAFF. The DNA of the CDR3 is TGTGCCAGCAGCTCTCCCCCAGGACTGACGATGAACACTGAAGCTTTCTTT. Supplemented by reference TRBV7-9 and TRBJ1-1, the full variable domain reads DTGVSQNPRHKITKRGQNVTFRCDPISEHNRLYWYRQTLGQGPEFLTYFQNEAQLEKSRLLSDRFSAERPKGSFSTLEIQRTEQGDSAMYLCASSSPPGLTMNTEAFFGQGTRLTVV.